The sequence of this T cell receptor beta chain was determined in a study of T cells in Graves' hyperthyroidism and ophthalmopathy (dated by TCRdb to the late 2010s). With respect to the entire study: Peripheral blood was sampled at the time of initial diagnosis, prior to any treatment. To identify distinguishing TCR V-J signatures, a discovery cohort of about 100 patients was used, comprising roughly 45 with Graves' ophthalmopathy and around 57 with stable Graves' hyperthyroidism. Whether ophthalmopathy could be predicted prospectively was tested in an independent validation cohort made up of under 20 hyperthyroidism patients plus 17 patients who later progressed to ophthalmopathy. The approximately 100 discovery patients were divided at random into training and test sets in a 7:3 ratio. In addition, the study compared T-cell repertoires in thyroid tissue and in blood from five or six Graves' hyperthyroidism patients. Following sampling, methimazole starting at 30 mg daily was given to hyperthyroidism patients, and high-dose intravenous methylprednisolone was given to ophthalmopathy patients. The paper describes TCR Vbeta CDR3 sequencing of 140 or so peripheral blood samples, made up of roughly 45 ophthalmopathy patients, approximately 73 hyperthyroidism patients and 17 progressor patients.

CDR1 and CDR2, looked up from the germline V gene, are SGHTA and FQGNSA. From cysteine to phenylalanine, the CDR3 is 15 amino acids long. The DNA shown is the 45-base CDR3, in frame from base 1. The junction shows trimming of 5 bases on V and 6 bases on J, plus 20 bases between the germline ends. In its sample, this clonotype was seen many times. What this receptor recognizes is not known. Base qualities are not recorded, but no much larger clone differs from it by a single base. The TCR beta CDR3 regions were amplified from RNA transcripts. For the first round of RT-PCR on the TCR CDR3, the HTBI primer set was used together with the Qiagen OneStep RT-PCR kit. A second multiplex PCR round built the libraries, followed by size selection and purification. The libraries were sequenced on an Illumina HiSeq2000 using paired-end 100 bp reads. Per the authors' processing: SOAPnuke was used to process the raw data, with reads discarded if the reads contained adapters or uncalled bases, had a mean Phred below 15, or lacked an exact constant-primer or identifier match. High-quality paired reads were merged with COPE v1.2.5, and unique nucleotide sequences were defined as clonotypes. MiTCR v1.1 was used to align clonotypes to the IMGT TRBV, TRBD and TRBJ reference segments. The analysis included only V-J combinations with a frequency above 0.0001, which together covered roughly 99% of the repertoires. A TCS score was defined as the ratio of F50 (clonal expansion) to E x V (chaos), with BLOSUM62-based TCRdist applied between CDR3 peptides within each V-J. Welch's t-statistics and random forest reduced around 520 V-J features to roughly 13, which were used in a naive Bayes classifier (R e1071). Through fastp at Q25 and MiXCR, TCRdb rebuilt clones from the public reads, retaining in-frame beta chains. Every distinct CDR3 protein forms one entry, paired with its most common genes and DNA. TCRdb's processing, not the authors' own work, is the source of the V and J calls. Here the sample has more than 500,000 distinct CDR3 sequences; 15% to 20% occur a single time. The ten largest clones take up around 3.9% of the sample.

A patient counted as having stable Graves' hyperthyroidism if no progression to ophthalmopathy occurred over 18 months of follow-up. Hyperthyroidism patients were aged 18 to 65 years and newly diagnosed, with disease duration of less than 2 months. The study excluded patients with uncontrolled infections, other autoimmune diseases, pregnancy or lactation. Diagnoses relied on clinical symptoms, serum thyroxine and TRAb, thyroid ultrasound and orbital computed tomography. Ficoll-Paque density gradient centrifugation was used to isolate PBMCs from about 10 ml of fresh peripheral blood. Total RNA was extracted using Trizol reagent, and RNA quality was assessed on an Agilent 2100 Bioanalyzer. Results and caveats for the whole study, not just this receptor: Sample size was not statistically predetermined, and blinding of investigators to group allocation was not performed. Blood samples also contained most of the expanded thyroid clonotypes (frequency above 0.001), which suggests that blood repertoires may reflect thyroid immune responses. In cross-validation, a model built on a 13 V-J signature told ophthalmopathy apart from stable hyperthyroidism with just under 90% sensitivity and roughly 82% specificity, and in testing the same model reached 80%/75%. In validation, progression to ophthalmopathy was predicted by the model with 70.59% sensitivity and under 85% specificity, a median of roughly 6 months before onset.

This chain is built from TRBV7-2 and TRBJ2-7; possibly the D gene is TRBD2, per 6 matching bases. This TCR was recovered from a woman under 40 with Graves' hyperthyroidism. The material sequenced was blood. For the CDR3, the sequence is CASSGSRATSGEQYF. The DNA is as follows: TGTGCCAGCAGCGGTTCAAGGGCGACTAGTGGCGAGCAGTACTTC.